In its sample, the clone carrying this T cell receptor (beta chain) was seen once. This sample is part of a study of blood T cell repertoires in COVID-19. In the original processing: Counts of nucleated cells, estimated from reference gene primer amplification, were obtained. Measured with immunoSEQ multiplex PCR; TCRdb has only the in-frame clones, and not every one. D and trimming were read from the DNA, whereas the V and J calls and clone size are those reported in that table. The sample has around 86,000 clones, 85% seen once. Germline V gene lookup returns CDR1 SGHAT and CDR2 FQNNGV. The CDR3 sequence is 14 residues long. The V and J ends lost 5 bases and 4 bases, in that order; junction bases with no gene match: 4.

The TCR comes from a man aged 80 or over with acute or convalescent COVID-19. The chain recombines TRBV11-2 with TRBJ2-3; TRBD1 agrees at 9 bases. Sequencing was performed on peripheral blood. CDR3 sequence: CASSQTGGADTQYF. The CDR3 DNA is TGTGCCAGCAGCCAGACAGGGGGGGCAGATACGCAGTATTTT.